This T cell receptor (beta chain) derives from a study of response to subunit inactivated influenza vaccine. TCRdb reanalysed the RT-PCR reads using MiXCR and keeps one entry per CDR3 protein. The sample yields about 780,000 distinct CDR3 sequences, approximately 17% seen once. Study observations and caveats: Every seasonal influenza vaccination brings in few new T cells, the authors suggested.

This clonotype was seen only a few times. What it binds is not known. The clonotype originates from a man aged 50-59 years who received an inactivated influenza vaccine. Sample: PBMCs from blood, taken approximately 5 days after vaccination.

CDR3 DNA: TGTGCCAGCAGACGTGGCCCAGGGAGCTCTGGAAACACCATATATTTT. This gives the protein CASRRGPGSSGNTIYF. The chain has TRBV6-1 and TRBJ1-3, with TRBD1 as a possible D gene (5 bases). V lost 6 bases and J 0 bases, leaving 15 bases between the germline ends. Germline CDR1 MNHNS, CDR2 SASEGT. This CDR3 spans 16 amino acids.